These T cell receptor beta chains were read from a single sample in a study of sequential checkpoint blockade in melanoma. Assay used: immunoSEQ multiplex PCR; TCRdb lists only in-frame clones, some missing. This sample has around 9,800 clones; about three fifths occur once, and the top ten carry 16%. This specimen consisted of CD8+ T cells sorted from blood (inferred from file names), obtained from a patient given nivolumab and ipilimumab in sequence. These TCRs come from a human donor with melanoma. Both conserved end residues are part of each CDR3. The D gene is left open where the match is weak.

J gene,V gene,D gene,CDR3 protein
TRBJ1-1,TRBV29-1,NA,CSVDGGREAFF
TRBJ2-7,TRBV7-2,TRBD2,CASRGLAEKSYEQYF
TRBJ2-5,TRBV11-2,TRBD1,CASSQGGTGQETQYF
TRBJ2-1,TRBV10-3,NA,CAISESTSEQFF
TRBJ2-7,TRBV27,TRBD2,CASSLTSGRARYF
TRBJ1-2,TRBV29-1,TRBD1,CSVEGMTGRSYGYTF
TRBJ1-2,TRBV4-3,TRBD1,CASSQSLRDRNYGYTF
TRBJ1-6,TRBV4-3,NA,CASSQVVRGFTPLHF
TRBJ1-1,TRBV5-4,NA,CASSQDWDTLNTEAFF
TRBJ2-3,TRBV9,TRBD1,CASSPTGQVTDTQYF
TRBJ2-7,TRBV18,TRBD1,CASSPPDRPYEQYF
TRBJ2-5,TRBV6-5,TRBD2,CASSPRGGYQETQYF
TRBJ2-7,TRBV14,TRBD2,CASSPRTSGRSYEQYF
TRBJ2-4,TRBV7-3,TRBD1,CASSPYGIRTGGAGGKNIQYF
TRBJ2-3,TRBV10-3,TRBD1,CAIKERTGSLVGPGNTDTQYF
TRBJ1-1,TRBV7-2,NA,CASSGIGGVNTEAFF
TRBJ1-1,TRBV4-3,NA,CASSLNRENTEAFF
TRBJ1-2,TRBV6-5,NA,CASSLGQNYGYTF
TRBJ2-7,TRBV7-9,NA,CASSLEGFPTYEQYF
TRBJ2-1,TRBV6-5,TRBD2,CASSLAGGVYNEQFF
TRBJ2-1,TRBV13,NA,CASSLGPTSTYNEQFF
TRBJ2-7,TRBV30,NA,CAMESRDSPSYEQYF
TRBJ2-3,TRBV6-5,TRBD2,CASSLAGVTDTQYF
TRBJ2-7,TRBV27,TRBD2,CASGKSSGRNEQYF
TRBJ2-3,TRBV15,NA,CATSRLAPGTSTDTQYF
TRBJ2-7,TRBV11-2,TRBD2,CASSLEAGVGYEQYF
TRBJ1-2,TRBV6-5,NA,CASISVDSYGYTF
TRBJ1-1,TRBV7-7,NA,CASSPILQEPNTEAFF
TRBJ1-5,TRBV6-5,TRBD1,CASSLGQGTNQPQHF
TRBJ2-2,TRBV5-1,NA,CASSLEGGSHVITGELFF
TRBJ2-2,TRBV14,NA,CASSQFGVGELFF
TRBJ1-2,TRBV5-6,NA,CASSLTGDTGAYGYTF
TRBJ1-1,TRBV5-4,NA,CASSFVGQRGPEAFF
TRBJ2-7,TRBV19,TRBD2,CASSMGEGYEQYF
TRBJ2-3,TRBV7-8,NA,CASSPAVVLISTDTQYF
TRBJ2-2,TRBV29-1,NA,CSVNRAGELFF
TRBJ2-3,TRBV6-5,NA,CASSYGLATDTQYF
TRBJ1-1,TRBV19,NA,CASSIDPPAAQGLNTEAFF
TRBJ1-1,TRBV30,NA,CAWSVSLNTEAFF
TRBJ2-2,TRBV9,NA,CASSAPQGSGELFF
TRBJ1-2,TRBV7-9,TRBD1,CASSPGTGARVNYGYTF
TRBJ1-2,TRBV7-2,TRBD1,CASSPGPSGTASYGYTF
TRBJ2-1,TRBV7-9,NA,CASSPGSGTPRYNEQFF
TRBJ2-7,TRBV19,TRBD2,CASSVGTSGSYEQYF
TRBJ2-5,TRBV28,NA,CASSSGLLGETQYF
TRBJ2-1,TRBV30,NA,CGYSTYNEQFF